The 21 T cell receptor beta chains presented below share a single source sample, sequenced in a study of long-term antiretroviral therapy in people with HIV. immunoSEQ v3.0 was run at survey level. Method: immunoSEQ multiplex PCR; TCRdb's copy keeps in-frame clones and lacks some. The sample records approximately 20,000 clones, around 81% being singletons. The sequenced sample was unsorted PBMCs, obtained 1.6 years after starting antiretroviral therapy. These receptor sequences come from a man between 40 and 49 years old with HIV.

The J gene is TRBJ1-1, the V gene TRBV15; 7 bases match TRBD1. Trimming took 2 bases from V and 11 from J; bases not matched to a gene: 29. The CDR3 extends over 20 amino acids. The germline V gene has CDR1 LNHNV and CDR2 YYDKDF (reference sequence). The CDR3 DNA reads TGTGCCACCAGCAGAACATACGGAACGGACAGGAGCCTCGGTCCTCTCGGGGCTTTCTTT. Amino acids: CATSRTYGTDRSLGPLGAFF.

The V call is TRBV11-2, the J call TRBJ2-3; 8 positions agree with TRBD1. V lost 0 bases and J lost 5; bases outside the gene matches: 1. The germline CDR1 and CDR2 sequences are SGHAT and FQNNGV. CDR3 length equals 14 residues. Here the CDR3 DNA reads TGTGCCAGCAGCTTAGATGGGACAGGAGATACGCAGTATTTT. Its protein product is CASSLDGTGDTQYF.

The chain has TRBV19 and TRBJ2-3, with TRBD1 identical over 7 bases. The ends lost 3 bases at V and 0 bases at J; junction bases unmatched: 12. The CDR3 consists of 18 residues. CDR1 LNHDA and CDR2 SQIVND come from the germline V gene (reference sequence). The CDR3, as DNA: TGTGCCAGTAGTATCGCCCGGGACAGCGACTTTAGCACAGATACGCAGTATTTT. Translation: CASSIARDSDFSTDTQYF.

V usage is TRBV6-5 and J usage is TRBJ1-4, with 8 bases aligning to TRBD1. V lost 8 bases and J lost 7; bases outside the gene matches: 9. The CDR3 consists of 14 residues. Per germline, CDR1 MNHEY and CDR2 SVGAGI. The chain's CDR3 is CASGSRGPSEKLFF. The CDR3, as DNA: TGTGCCAGCGGCAGCAGGGGGCCGAGTGAAAAACTGTTTTTT.

V and J are TRBV11-2 and TRBJ1-1; unclear D gene. Germline V gene lookup returns CDR1 SGHAT and CDR2 FQNNGV. V lost 1 base and J lost 1, with 13 bases in between. The CDR3 extends over 16 amino acids. The CDR3 here is CASSLVGRGKNTEAFF. The CDR3 DNA reads TGTGCCAGCAGCTTAGTAGGGAGAGGGAAGAACACTGAAGCTTTCTTT.

The chain recombines TRBV20-1 with TRBJ2-3; TRBD2 might be the D (5 bases). The CDR3 is 11 amino acids. V shed 5 bases and J shed 5 bases, with 8 bases lying between them. Germline V CDR1 and CDR2: DFQATT, SNEGSKA (reference sequence). As DNA, the CDR3 is TGCAGTGCTCCTCGGGGAGATACGCAGTATTTT. Protein: CSAPRGDTQYF.

The chain has TRBV28 and TRBJ2-2, with 9 bases fitting TRBD2. The germline V gene encodes CDR1 MDHEN and CDR2 SYDVKM. The CDR3 has 17 amino acids. V trimming: 3 bases; J trimming: 6 bases; junction bases outside the gene matches: 11. The CDR3 DNA follows: TGTGCCAGCAGTTTCCTCGAGGGGGTAGCGGGAGCCGGGGAGCTGTTTTTT. Its translation is CASSFLEGVAGAGELFF.

The rearrangement links TRBV27 to TRBJ2-5, with 12 positions matching TRBD1. The V and J ends lost 5 bases and 4 bases, in that order; junction bases with no gene match: 5. The CDR3 is made up of 15 amino acids. Germline V gene lookup returns CDR1 MNHEY and CDR2 SMNVEV (reference sequence). The CDR3 bases are TGTGCCAGCAGTCCCCGGGACAGGGGGCTAGAGACCCAGTACTTC. Translating it yields CASSPRDRGLETQYF.

V and J are TRBV5-6 and TRBJ2-7, with 9 bases lining up with TRBD1. The germline CDR1 and CDR2 sequences are SGHDT and YYEEEE. The V gene end was trimmed by 2 bases and the J gene end by 6 bases; junction bases not matched to a gene: 6. The CDR3 covers 14 residues. The CDR3 DNA is TGTGCCAGCAGCTTCGGGACAGGGTCGGTCGAGCAGTACTTC. Translating gives CASSFGTGSVEQYF. The variable domain in full, with the rest retrieved from reference TRBV5-6 and TRBJ2-7, is DAGVTQSPTHLIKTRGQQVTLRCSPKSGHDTVSWYQQALGQGPQFIFQYYEEEERQRGNFPDRFSGHQFPNYSSELNVNALLLGDSALYLCASSFGTGSVEQYFGPGTRLTVT.

The chain recombines TRBV6-1 with TRBJ2-3; 13 nucleotides agree with TRBD2. This CDR3 comprises 17 residues. The V and J ends lost 4 bases and 6 bases, in that order; junction bases with no gene match: 10. Per germline, CDR1 MNHNS and CDR2 SASEGT. CDR3 DNA: TGTGCCAGCAGTGGGTCTCCCGGGACTAGCGGGGAGGATACGCAGTATTTT. This gives the protein CASSGSPGTSGEDTQYF.

The chain recombines TRBV30 with TRBJ1-2, with TRBD1 matching over 9 bases. After removal of 2 bases from V and 7 bases from J, the junction contained 5 bases not matched to a gene. This CDR3 region has 13 residues. Germline-derived CDR1 and CDR2 are GTSNPN and SVGIG (reference sequence). The CDR3 nucleotides are TGTGCCTGGAGTTCCGGGACAGGGTCTGGCTACACCTTC. Translated, it gives CAWSSGTGSGYTF.

This chain connects TRBV15 to TRBJ1-5, with D unclear. Trimming left V 4 bases short and J 0 bases short, with 7 bases between. CDR3 length: 14 amino acids. The V gene's germline CDR1 is LNHNV and CDR2 YYDKDF (reference sequence). CDR3 region: CATSMSNSNQPQHF. As DNA, the CDR3 is TGTGCCACCAGCATGAGTAATAGCAATCAGCCCCAGCATTTT. Based on the CDR3 plus reference TRBV15 and TRBJ1-5, the full variable domain is DAMVIQNPRYQVTQFGKPVTLSCSQTLNHNVMYWYQQKSSQAPKLLFHYYDKDFNNEADTPDNFQSRRPNTSFCFLDIRSPGLGDTAMYLCATSMSNSNQPQHFGDGTRLSIL.

CDR3 sequence: CASSPGQYSKNIQYF. The CDR3 coding sequence is TGTGCCAGCAGCCCAGGACAGTACTCCAAAAACATTCAGTACTTC. The rearrangement links TRBV11-2 to TRBJ2-4; weak D call: TRBD1 (6 bases). V gave up 5 bases and J gave up 2 bases, with 13 bases separating them. CDR3 size: 15 residues. Germline CDR1 SGHAT, CDR2 FQNNGV.

The V call is TRBV13, the J call TRBJ2-1, with a tentative D call TRBD2 (6 bases). Trimming cost V 5 bases and J 3 bases, with 14 bases left between them. Germline V gene data show CDR1 as PRHDT and CDR2 as FYEKMQ (reference sequence). CDR3 length: 15 amino acids. The CDR3 spells CASSPPSGGYNEQFF. The CDR3 region has the DNA TGTGCCAGCAGCCCCCCCTCCGGGGGCTACAATGAGCAGTTCTTC.

J is TRBJ2-6 and V is TRBV7-9, with TRBD1 identical over 9 bases. V dropped 4 bases and J dropped 1; count of bases not matched to a gene: 11. Germline assignment: CDR1 SEHNR and CDR2 FQNEAQ (reference sequence). This CDR3 has 19 residues. Written as DNA, the CDR3 is TGTGCCAGCAGCTCTTCGAAGACAGGGGGACAGTCTGGGGCCAACGTCCTGACTTTC. This encodes CASSSSKTGGQSGANVLTF.

The genes are TRBV19 and TRBJ1-2; no reliable D call. There are 15 residues in the CDR3. Germline lookup yields CDR1 LNHDA and CDR2 SQIVND (reference sequence). The germline V and J ends were trimmed by 5 bases and 5 bases, with 18 bases remaining between them. In DNA form, the CDR3 reads TGTGCCAGTAGTTCCGCCGCCCACGCAAGTTATGGCTACACCTTC. Amino acid sequence: CASSSAAHASYGYTF. Supplemented by reference TRBV19 and TRBJ1-2, the full variable domain reads DGGITQSPKYLFRKEGQNVTLSCEQNLNHDAMYWYRQDPGQGLRLIYYSQIVNDFQKGDIAEGYSVSREKKESFPLTVTSAQKNPTAFYLCASSSAAHASYGYTFGSGTRLTVV.

This clone showed up just a few times. V usage is TRBV19 and J usage is TRBJ2-7; the D gene is possibly TRBD1 (6 bases). The germline V gene has CDR1 LNHDA and CDR2 SQIVND (reference sequence). This CDR3 region has 16 residues. V lost 4 bases to trimming and J lost 2 bases, with 18 bases between them. CDR3 in amino acids: CASSRGQGSGAYEQYF. The CDR3 DNA reads as TGTGCCAGTAGTAGGGGCCAGGGGAGTGGAGCCTACGAGCAGTACTTC.

The chain recombines TRBV7-9 with TRBJ1-3; a possible D gene is TRBD1 (6 bases). Germline CDR1 and CDR2: SEHNR and FQNEAQ (reference sequence). CDR3 length: 19 amino acids. V gave up 2 bases and J gave up 0 bases, with 20 bases separating them. The CDR3 DNA reads as TGTGCCAGCAGCTTATTCCCGGACAGTCCCACAAGCTCTGGAAACACCATATATTTT. It yields the protein CASSLFPDSPTSSGNTIYF. Based on the CDR3 plus reference TRBV7-9 and TRBJ1-3, the full variable domain is DTGVSQNPRHKITKRGQNVTFRCDPISEHNRLYWYRQTLGQGPEFLTYFQNEAQLEKSRLLSDRFSAERPKGSFSTLEIQRTEQGDSAMYLCASSLFPDSPTSSGNTIYFGEGSWLTVV.

This CDR3 reads CAWSPFGGDLFSGANVLTF. The CDR3 region has the DNA TGTGCCTGGAGTCCCTTCGGGGGGGACCTTTTCTCTGGGGCCAACGTCCTGACTTTC. V usage is TRBV30 and J usage is TRBJ2-6, with TRBD2 identical over 8 bases. The CDR3 extends over 19 amino acids. V dropped 2 bases and J dropped 0; count of bases not matched to a gene: 12. Germline CDR1 and CDR2: GTSNPN and SVGIG (reference sequence). The full variable domain, in which reference TRBV30 and TRBJ2-6 provide the parts outside the CDR3, is SQTIHQWPATLVQPVGSPLSLECTVEGTSNPNLYWYRQAAGRGLQLLFYSVGIGQISSEVPQNLSASRPQDRQFILSSKKLLLSDSGFYLCAWSPFGGDLFSGANVLTFGAGSRLTVL.

The genes are TRBV29-1 and TRBJ1-2, with a possible D match to TRBD1 (5 bases). V gave up 3 bases and J gave up 8 bases, with 25 bases separating them. CDR1 is SQVTM and CDR2 is ANQGSEA in the germline V gene. The CDR3 consists of 16 residues. The CDR3 bases are TGCAGCGTTGAGCGACAAGCCGGGACGACCAGGTGGGGCTACACCTTC. It codes for CSVERQAGTTRWGYTF.

The chain is built from TRBV20-1 and TRBJ2-7, with D perhaps assigned TRBD1 or TRBD2 (5 bases each). Per germline, CDR1 DFQATT and CDR2 SNEGSKA (reference sequence). There are 11 residues in the CDR3. Trimming took off 4 bases at V and 6 bases at J, with 10 bases between the two ends. The DNA of the CDR3 is TGCAGTGCTACGGGGCGCGGCGAGCAGTACTTC. Translating it yields CSATGRGEQYF.